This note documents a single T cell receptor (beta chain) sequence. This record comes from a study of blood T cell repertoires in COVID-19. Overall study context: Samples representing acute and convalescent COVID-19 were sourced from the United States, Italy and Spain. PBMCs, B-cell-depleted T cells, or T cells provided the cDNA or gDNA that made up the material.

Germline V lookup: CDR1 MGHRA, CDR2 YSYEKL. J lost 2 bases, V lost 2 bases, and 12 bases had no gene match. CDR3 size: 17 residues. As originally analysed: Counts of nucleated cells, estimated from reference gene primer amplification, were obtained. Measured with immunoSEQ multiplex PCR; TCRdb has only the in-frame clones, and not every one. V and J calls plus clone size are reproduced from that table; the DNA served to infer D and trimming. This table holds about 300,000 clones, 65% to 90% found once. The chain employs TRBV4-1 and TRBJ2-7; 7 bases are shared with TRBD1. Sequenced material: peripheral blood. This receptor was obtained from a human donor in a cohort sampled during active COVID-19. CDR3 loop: CASSQFATGFPTYEQYF. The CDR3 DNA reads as TGCGCCAGCAGCCAATTCGCGACAGGGTTCCCGACCTACGAGCAGTACTTC.